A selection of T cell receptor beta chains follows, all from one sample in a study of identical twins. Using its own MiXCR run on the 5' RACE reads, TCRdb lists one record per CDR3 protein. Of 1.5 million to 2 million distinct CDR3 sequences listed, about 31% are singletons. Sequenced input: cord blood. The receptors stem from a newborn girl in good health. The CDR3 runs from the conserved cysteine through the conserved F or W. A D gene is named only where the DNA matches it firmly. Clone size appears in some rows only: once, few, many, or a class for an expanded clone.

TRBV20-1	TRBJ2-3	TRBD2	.	TGCAGTGCTAGATGGACTAGCGGGAGGTCTGACGCTAGCGCAGATACGCAGTATTTT	CSARWTSGRSDASADTQYF
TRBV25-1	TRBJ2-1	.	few	TGTGACAGCGACCGGGACTTCCCCTACAATGAGCAGTTCTTC	CDSDRDFPYNEQFF
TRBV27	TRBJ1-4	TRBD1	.	TGTGCCAGCAGTTCAGCCCCAGGGGGCCCGGGCCCCGAAAAACTGTTTTTT	CASSSAPGGPGPEKLFF
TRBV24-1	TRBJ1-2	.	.	TGTGCCACCACAGTACCGACCGGGACGGGATATGGCTACACCTTC	CATTVPTGTGYGYTF
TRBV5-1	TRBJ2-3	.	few	TGCGCCAGCAGCTTGGTCTCGCTAGCCTCTAGCACAGATACGCAGTATTTT	CASSLVSLASSTDTQYF
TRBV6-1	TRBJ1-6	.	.	TGTGCCAGCAGTGTATCGTTCGGGGGCGGGTCCCATTCACCCCTCCACTTT	CASSVSFGGGSHSPLHF
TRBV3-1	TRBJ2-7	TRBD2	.	TGTGCCAGCAGCCAGCCTCCGGGACTAGTCCCTTACGAGCAGTACTTC	CASSQPPGLVPYEQYF
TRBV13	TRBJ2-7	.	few	TGTGCCAGCAGCTTAGGACTAGAGACCTACGAGCAGTACTTC	CASSLGLETYEQYF
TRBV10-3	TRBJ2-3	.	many	TGTGCCATCAGTGTCGGGACAGATACGCAGTATTTT	CAISVGTDTQYF
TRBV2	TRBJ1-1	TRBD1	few	TGTGCCAGCACGGTGACAGGGAGGATGAACACTGAAGCTTTCTTT	CASTVTGRMNTEAFF
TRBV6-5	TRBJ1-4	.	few	TGTGCCAGCAGTTATTCCCCGGGGGGGGCGGAGGATGAAAAACTGTTTTTT	CASSYSPGGAEDEKLFF
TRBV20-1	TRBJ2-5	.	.	TGCAGTGCTGCCAGGGGAGAGACCCAGTACTTC	CSAARGETQYF
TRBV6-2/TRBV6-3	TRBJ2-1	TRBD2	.	TGTGCCAGCAGTTACACGCTAGCGGGGGTCTACAATGAGCAGTTCTTC	CASSYTLAGVYNEQFF
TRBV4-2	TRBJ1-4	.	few	TGTGCCAGCAGTCAACAGGGAACGGGAGAAAAACTGTTTTTT	CASSQQGTGEKLFF
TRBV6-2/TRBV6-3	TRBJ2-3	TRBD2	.	TGTGCCAGCAGTTACGGCGGGGGGGGAGATACGCAGTATTTT	CASSYGGGGDTQYF
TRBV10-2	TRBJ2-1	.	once	TGCGCCAGCACTAAGGACTGGCTCAATGAGCAGTTCTTC	CASTKDWLNEQFF
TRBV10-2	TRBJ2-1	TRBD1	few	TGCGCCACTAACAGGGGGTATGAGCAGTTCTTC	CATNRGYEQFF
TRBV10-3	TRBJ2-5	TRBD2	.	TGTGCCATCAGTGACCCGGGACTAGCCGGGTATAATGAGCAGTACTTC	CAISDPGLAGYNEQYF
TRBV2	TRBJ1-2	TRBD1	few	TGTGCCAGCAGTGGTCGCCAGGGGGGCGGTGGCTACACCTTC	CASSGRQGGGGYTF
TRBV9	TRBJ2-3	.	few	TGTGCCAGCAGCGCGGGCGTAGTATCGAGGACAGATACGCAGTATTTT	CASSAGVVSRTDTQYF
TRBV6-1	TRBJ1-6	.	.	TGTGCCAGCAGTGGGGGTGTCGTGGATAATTCACCCCTCCACTTT	CASSGGVVDNSPLHF
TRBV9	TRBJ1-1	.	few	TGTGCCAGCAGCGAGGGAAGGGGATGGAGCACTGAAGCTTTCTTT	CASSEGRGWSTEAFF
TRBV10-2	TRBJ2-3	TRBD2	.	TGCGCCAGTCTTGGACTAGCAGATACGCAGTATTTT	CASLGLADTQYF
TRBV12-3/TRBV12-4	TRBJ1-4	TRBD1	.	TGTGCCAGCAGTTTGGGACAGGGTGGGATAAATGAAAAACTGTTTTTT	CASSLGQGGINEKLFF
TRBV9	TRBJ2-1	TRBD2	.	TGTGCCAGCAGCGACTCAGCGGGAGGGGACTACAATGAGCAGTTCTTC	CASSDSAGGDYNEQFF
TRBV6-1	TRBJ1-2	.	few	TGTGCCAGCAGTGACAAAGACAGAGTCCTCTATGGCTACACCTTC	CASSDKDRVLYGYTF
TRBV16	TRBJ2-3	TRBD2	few	TGTGCCAGCAGCCAAAGGACAGGACTAGCGGGATCAGATACGCAGTATTTT	CASSQRTGLAGSDTQYF
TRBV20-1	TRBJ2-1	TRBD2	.	TGCAGTGCTAGAGGTCCCCTTACGCGGGAGGTCTACAATGAGCAGTTCTTC	CSARGPLTREVYNEQFF
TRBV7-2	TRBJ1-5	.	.	TGTGCCAGCAGCCGTGAGGGCCCTTATAGCAATCAGCCCCAGCATTTT	CASSREGPYSNQPQHF
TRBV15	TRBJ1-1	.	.	TGTGCCACCAGCAGGGAATATGCAAACACTGAAGCTTTCTTT	CATSREYANTEAFF
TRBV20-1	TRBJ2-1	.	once	TGCAGTGCTAGAGATTGGGAATCCTTGAGCTCCTGCAATGAGCAGTTCTTC	CSARDWESLSSCNEQFF
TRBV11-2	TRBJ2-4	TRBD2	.	TGTGCCAGCAGCTTAGCGACTAGCGGGGGGCAAAACATTCAGTACTTC	CASSLATSGGQNIQYF
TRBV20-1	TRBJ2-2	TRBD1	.	TGCAGTGCTAGAGGACAGGGTGGCACCGGGGAGCTGTTTTTT	CSARGQGGTGELFF
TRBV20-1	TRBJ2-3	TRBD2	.	TGCAGTGCTAGAGGGACTAGCGGCCTCACAGATACGCAGTATTTT	CSARGTSGLTDTQYF
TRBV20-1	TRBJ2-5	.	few	TGCAGTGCTAGTTACGCGGGAGAGACCCAGTACTTC	CSASYAGETQYF
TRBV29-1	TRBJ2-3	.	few	TGCAGCGTTAGGGGTGTAAAGGTTGCTAGCACAGATACGCAGTATTTT	CSVRGVKVASTDTQYF
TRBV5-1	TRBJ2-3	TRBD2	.	TGCGCCAGCAGCTTACCAAGCGGGGAAAGCACAGATACGCAGTATTTT	CASSLPSGESTDTQYF
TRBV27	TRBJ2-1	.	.	TGTGCCAGCAGTGGAGCTAGCTACGAGCAGTTCTTC	CASSGASYEQFF
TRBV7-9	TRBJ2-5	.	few	TGTGCCAGCAGACCCATCAGGAACCAAGAGACCCAGTACTTC	CASRPIRNQETQYF
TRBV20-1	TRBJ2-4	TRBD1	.	TGCAGTGCTAGTCAGGGGGCGTCGGCCAAAAACATTCAGTACTTC	CSASQGASAKNIQYF
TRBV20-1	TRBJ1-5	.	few	TGCAGTGCCCCGACAAGGACTAATCAGCCCCAGCATTTT	CSAPTRTNQPQHF
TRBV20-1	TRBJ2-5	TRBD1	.	TGCAGTGCTAGTGCACAGGGGGCCCAAGAGACCCAGTACTTC	CSASAQGAQETQYF
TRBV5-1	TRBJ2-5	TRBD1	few	TGCGCCAGCAGCAGAGAGGGGACAGGGAGTGGAGAGACCCAGTACTTC	CASSREGTGSGETQYF
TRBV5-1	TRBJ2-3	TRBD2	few	TGCGCCAGCAGCTTGAGGATAGCGGGAGATACGCAGTATTTT	CASSLRIAGDTQYF
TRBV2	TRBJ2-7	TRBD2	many	TGTGCCAGCAGCCGACTAGCGGGGTTATCCTACGAGCAGTACTTC	CASSRLAGLSYEQYF
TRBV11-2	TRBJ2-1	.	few	TGTGCCAGCAGCCAGGACCTTTCATCGGGGCAGTTCTTC	CASSQDLSSGQFF